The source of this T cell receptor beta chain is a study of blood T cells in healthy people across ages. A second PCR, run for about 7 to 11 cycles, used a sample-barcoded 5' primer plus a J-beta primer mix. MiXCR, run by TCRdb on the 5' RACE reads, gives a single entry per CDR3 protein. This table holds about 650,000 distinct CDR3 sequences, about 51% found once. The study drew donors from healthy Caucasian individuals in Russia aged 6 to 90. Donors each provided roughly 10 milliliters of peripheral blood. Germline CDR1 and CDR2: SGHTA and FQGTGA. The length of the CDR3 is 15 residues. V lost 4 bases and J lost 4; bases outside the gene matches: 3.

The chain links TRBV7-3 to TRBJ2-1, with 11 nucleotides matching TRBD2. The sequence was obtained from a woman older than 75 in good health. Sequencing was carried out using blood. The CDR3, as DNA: TGTGCCAGCAGCTCACTAGCGGGGGATTACAATGAGCAGTTCTTC. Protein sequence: CASSSLAGDYNEQFF. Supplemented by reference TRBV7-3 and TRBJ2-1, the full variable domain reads GAGVSQTPSNKVTEKGKYVELRCDPISGHTALYWYRQSLGQGPEFLIYFQGTGAADDSGLPNDRFFAVRPEGSVSTLKIQRTERGDSAVYLCASSSLAGDYNEQFFGPGTRLTVL.